The subject of this entry is one T cell receptor beta chain. The specificity of this receptor is unknown. No base quality information exists; no much larger clone differs at one position. This sample is part of a study of T cell repertoires in cytomegalovirus infection (dated by TCRdb to between 2017 and 2020). At the level of the whole study: Donor HLA type was relevant to the analysis, because carriage of CMV infection together with the matching HLA type was indicated by public TCR beta signatures.

Sequences SQVTM (CDR1) and ANQGSEA (CDR2) are obtained from the germline V gene. Including the terminal cysteine and phenylalanine, the CDR3 comprises 13 residues. Just the 39-base CDR3 DNA is kept, in frame starting at base 1. Sequenced on an Illumina HiSeq 1500. The raw public reads went through TCRdb reprocessing: fastp at Q25, MiXCR clone calling, in-frame beta chains kept. Rows are combined by CDR3 protein, so each entry shows the most common genes and DNA. Across this sample there are some 57,000 distinct CDR3 sequences, with 33% seen only once. The top ten hold just under 70% of the sample. What the study reported, not specific to this receptor: Carriers of CMV infection plus the relevant HLA type were discriminated by the cumulative frequency of public TCR beta family members in the study cohort and in an independent roughly 370-donor cohort. The ex vivo response was dominated by HLA-C-restricted CMV-specific TCR beta clonotypes, and the single most frequent clonotype in two of eight donors was supplied by these HLA-C-restricted clonotypes.

Sequencing was done on a sample of PBMCs, sequenced either directly or after in vitro stimulation (not recorded which). The origin of this receptor is a human donor in good health (CMV status not recorded). Some clones in this sample may be carry-over from other donors' samples. The V gene is TRBV29-1 and the J gene is TRBJ2-1; 7 bases in the middle match TRBD1. The CDR3 amino acid sequence is: CSSNRDRYNEQFF. The DNA is as follows: TGCAGTTCTAATAGGGACAGATACAATGAGCAGTTCTTC.